The entry below describes one T cell receptor (beta chain). These data belong to a study of blood T cell repertoires in COVID-19. Trimming took 6 bases from V and 6 from J, leaving 13 bases between them. The CDR3 has 13 residues. Germline CDR1 is SGDLS and CDR2 is YYNGEE. Some clones are missing from TCRdb's copy, which holds only in-frame ones; the method was immunoSEQ multiplex PCR. The sample includes 300,000 to 400,000 clones, about 86% of them seen just once. Sequenced sample: PBMCs or T cells enriched from blood (not recorded which). This sequence originates from a middle-aged woman with acute COVID-19. V and J are TRBV9 and TRBJ2-1; the D gene is possibly TRBD2 (7 bases). CDR3 in amino acids: CASTRGPANEQFF. The CDR3, as DNA: TGTGCCAGCACGCGGGGGCCGGCCAATGAGCAGTTCTTC.